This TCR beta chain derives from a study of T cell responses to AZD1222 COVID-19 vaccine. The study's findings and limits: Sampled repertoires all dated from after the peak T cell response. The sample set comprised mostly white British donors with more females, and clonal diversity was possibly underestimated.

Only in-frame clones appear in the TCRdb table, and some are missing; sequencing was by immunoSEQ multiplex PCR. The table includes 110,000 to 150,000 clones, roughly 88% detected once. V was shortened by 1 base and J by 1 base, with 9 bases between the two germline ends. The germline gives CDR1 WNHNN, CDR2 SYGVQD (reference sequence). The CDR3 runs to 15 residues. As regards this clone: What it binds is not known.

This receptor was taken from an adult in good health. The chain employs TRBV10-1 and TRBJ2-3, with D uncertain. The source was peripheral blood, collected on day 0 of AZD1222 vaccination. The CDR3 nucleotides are TGCGCCAGCAGTGAGTACCGAGCACGCACAGATACGCAGTATTTT. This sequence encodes CASSEYRARTDTQYF.